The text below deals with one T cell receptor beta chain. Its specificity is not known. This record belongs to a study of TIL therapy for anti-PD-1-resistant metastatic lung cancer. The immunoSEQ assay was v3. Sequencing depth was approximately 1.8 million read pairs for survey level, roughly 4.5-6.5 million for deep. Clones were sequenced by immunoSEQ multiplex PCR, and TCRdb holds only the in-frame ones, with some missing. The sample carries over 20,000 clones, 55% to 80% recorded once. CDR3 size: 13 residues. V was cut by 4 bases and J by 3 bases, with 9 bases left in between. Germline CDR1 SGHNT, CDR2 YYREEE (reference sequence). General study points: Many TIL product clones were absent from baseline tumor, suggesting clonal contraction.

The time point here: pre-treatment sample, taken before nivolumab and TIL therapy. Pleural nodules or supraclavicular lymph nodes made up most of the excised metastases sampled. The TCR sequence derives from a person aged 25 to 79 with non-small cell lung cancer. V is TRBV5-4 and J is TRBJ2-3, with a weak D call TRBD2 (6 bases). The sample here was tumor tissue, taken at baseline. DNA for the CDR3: TGTGCCAGCAGCAGACTAGGGACAGATACGCAGTATTTT. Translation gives CASSRLGTDTQYF.